The next 32 T cell receptor beta chains were all read from a single sample in a study of OX40 agonist ivuxolimab in advanced cancers. Measured with immunoSEQ multiplex PCR; TCRdb has only the in-frame clones, and not every one. This sample carries approximately 60,000 clones, 84% of them seen once, and the ten largest clones take about 9.4%. Sequenced material: CD4+ or CD8+ T cells sorted from blood, taken in a trial of the OX40 agonist ivuxolimab. The receptors shown here come from an adult with an advanced solid tumor such as melanoma, head and neck, liver or kidney cancer.

The rearrangement links TRBV5-1 to TRBJ1-1; a weak D match, TRBD1 (6 bases). The germline V gene has CDR1 SGHRS and CDR2 YFSETQ. Between the trimmed V and J ends, which lost 3 bases and 5 bases, there was a span of 17 bases. This CDR3 is built from 15 residues. The CDR3 sequence: CASSSIPGQGTEAFF. The DNA of the CDR3 is TGCGCCAGCAGCTCGATTCCCGGGCAGGGGACTGAAGCTTTCTTT.

The J gene is TRBJ2-1, the V gene TRBV5-1; a possible D gene is TRBD2 (6 bases). This CDR3 comprises 14 residues. Trimming pared 2 bases from V and 3 bases from J, leaving 9 bases between. Germline values: CDR1 SGHRS, CDR2 YFSETQ. CDR3 bases: TGCGCCAGCAGCTTCGGGGGAAACTACAATGAGCAGTTCTTC. Its protein product is CASSFGGNYNEQFF.

The chain recombines TRBV6-5 with TRBJ2-7, with a possible D match to TRBD2 (5 bases). The CDR3 consists of 14 residues. Between the trimmed V and J ends, which lost 2 bases and 7 bases, there was a span of 15 bases. Germline V gene lookup returns CDR1 MNHEY and CDR2 SVGAGI. In DNA, the CDR3 is TGTGCCAGCAGTTACGAGAACACTCGGGGAGAGCAGTACTTC. Translating gives CASSYENTRGEQYF.

The chain links TRBV7-2 to TRBJ1-1; TRBD1 is a possible D gene (6 bases). Germline CDR1 reads SGHTA; CDR2 reads FQGNSA. V lost 6 bases, J lost 3 bases, and 11 bases lay in between. The CDR3 is 13 amino acids. CDR3 bases: TGTGCCAGCAGTTATCACAGGGACACTGAAGCTTTCTTT. Its protein is CASSYHRDTEAFF.

The chain combines TRBV7-2 with TRBJ1-1, with TRBD1 as a possible D gene (5 bases). The CDR3 extends over 14 amino acids. Trimming took off 6 bases at V and 1 base at J, with 12 bases between the two ends. The V gene's germline CDR1 is SGHTA and CDR2 FQGNSA. CDR3 sequence: CASRVLGRNTEAFF. The CDR3 DNA sequence: TGTGCCAGCAGGGTCCTGGGACGGAACACTGAAGCTTTCTTT.

V is TRBV28 and J is TRBJ1-1; D gene ambiguous. Looked up from germline, CDR1 is MDHEN and CDR2 is SYDVKM. This CDR3 comprises 14 residues. V was cut by 4 bases and J by 1 base, with 10 bases left in between. The CDR3 region has the DNA TGTGCCAGCAGTTATGGGAGACCGAACACTGAAGCTTTCTTT. This codes for CASSYGRPNTEAFF.

This rearrangement joins TRBV4-2 to TRBJ2-2, with D perhaps matching TRBD2 (6 bases). The V end lost 7 bases, the J end lost 3 bases, and 18 bases lay between the germline ends. Germline assignment: CDR1 LGHNA and CDR2 YNFKEQ. CDR3 length: 16 residues. CDR3 residues: CASTRERRGDTGELFF. The CDR3, as DNA: TGTGCCAGCACCCGAGAGAGGAGGGGTGACACCGGGGAGCTGTTTTTT.

This clone turned up a few times. The chain employs TRBV19 and TRBJ2-7; D is unresolved. V dropped 4 bases and J dropped 6 bases, with 16 bases sitting between them. Germline V gene lookup returns CDR1 LNHDA and CDR2 SQIVND (reference sequence). This CDR3 has 14 amino acids. DNA for the CDR3: TGTGCCAGTAGTACGAGTAAGAAGGTTTCCGAGCAGTACTTC. This codes for CASSTSKKVSEQYF.

The chain employs TRBV5-1 and TRBJ2-7; TRBD1 aligns across 9 bases. CDR3 length: 15 residues. Germline V lookup: CDR1 SGHRS, CDR2 YFSETQ. The V and J ends lost 3 bases and 4 bases, in that order; junction bases with no gene match: 8. In DNA, the CDR3 is TGCGCCAGCAGCTCCACAGGGGGCGATTGGTACGAGCAGTACTTC. It codes for CASSSTGGDWYEQYF.

This chain links TRBV10-3 with TRBJ2-7; maybe TRBD2 (6 bases). Looked up from germline, CDR1 is ENHRY and CDR2 is SYGVKD. V lost 3 bases, J lost 5 bases, and 11 bases lay in between. The CDR3 is 13 amino acids. The CDR3 coding sequence is TGTGCCATCAGTGAAAGACTAGACGACGAGCAGTACTTC. Its translation is CAISERLDDEQYF.

A single count supports this clone. V usage is TRBV9 and J usage is TRBJ2-2; 8 positions agree with TRBD1. CDR1 and CDR2 from the germline V gene are SGDLS and YYNGEE. The CDR3 extends over 15 amino acids. V was clipped by 4 bases and J by 7 bases; unmatched bases: 9. CDR3 bases: TGTGCCAGCAGCCCGCCGACAGGGGAAAACGGGGAGCTGTTTTTT. As protein: CASSPPTGENGELFF.

This sequence joins TRBV27 and TRBJ1-6, with 7 nucleotides matching TRBD1. Trimming took 3 bases from V and 9 from J; bases not matched to a gene: 8. CDR1 is MNHEY and CDR2 is SMNVEV in the germline V gene (reference sequence). This CDR3 has 15 amino acids. CDR3 sequence: CASSFSGGGGSPLHF. The CDR3 nucleotides read TGTGCCAGCAGTTTTTCAGGAGGGGGCGGTTCACCCCTCCACTTT.

The chain is built from TRBV10-3 and TRBJ1-1, with 7 bases lining up with TRBD1. The CDR3 runs 14 residues. The junction had 5 bases not matched to a gene; V was cut back by 0 bases and J by 7 bases. Germline assignment: CDR1 ENHRY and CDR2 SYGVKD. The chain's CDR3 is CAISESLRDSEAFF. In DNA, the CDR3 is TGTGCCATCAGTGAGTCCCTTAGGGACAGTGAAGCTTTCTTT.

V gene TRBV7-9 combines with J gene TRBJ2-7; the D gene is possibly TRBD1 (5 bases). Germline CDR1 is SEHNR and CDR2 is FQNEAQ (reference sequence). The germline V and J ends were trimmed by 5 bases and 5 bases, with 19 bases remaining between them. The CDR3 is 15 amino acids. CDR3 sequence (DNA): TGTGCCAGCAGCCGCCCCGCCGGAAAGGGGCACGAGCAGTACTTC. It codes for CASSRPAGKGHEQYF.

The genes are TRBV10-3 and TRBJ2-7; 9 nucleotides align to TRBD1. Germline V CDR1 and CDR2: ENHRY, SYGVKD. This CDR3 has 18 residues. Unmatched junction bases numbered 17, after V lost 2 bases and J lost 6 bases. The CDR3 sequence: CAISEEKVDGTGRIEQYF. CDR3 in DNA: TGTGCCATCAGTGAGGAAAAGGTGGACGGGACAGGGCGGATCGAGCAGTACTTC.

This chain connects TRBV5-4 to TRBJ2-7; 8 bases line up with TRBD1. The germline V gene has CDR1 SGHNT and CDR2 YYREEE (reference sequence). V was pared by 0 bases and J by 2 bases, with 4 bases of the junction left unmatched. This CDR3 contains 15 residues. The CDR3 sequence is CASSLASTGAYEQYF. The CDR3 DNA sequence: TGTGCCAGCAGCTTGGCATCGACAGGGGCCTACGAGCAGTACTTC.

The rearrangement uses TRBV30 and TRBJ2-3; D gene uncertain. The CDR3 spans 14 residues. Germline V gene data show CDR1 as GTSNPN and CDR2 as SVGIG (reference sequence). V lost 0 bases and J lost 4, with 11 bases in between. As DNA, the CDR3 is TGTGCCTGGAGTGTACAAGGAAAGGCAGATACGCAGTATTTT. This translates into CAWSVQGKADTQYF.

The chain joins TRBV19 to TRBJ2-5, with D hard to call. CDR3 length: 14 amino acids. V lost 6 bases, J lost 1 base, and 12 bases lay in between. The germline CDR1 and CDR2 sequences are LNHDA and SQIVND (reference sequence). CDR3 in DNA: TGTGCCAGTAGCCCCTCCCGGATCCAAGAGACCCAGTACTTC. Translated, it gives CASSPSRIQETQYF.

The J gene is TRBJ2-1, the V gene TRBV6-4; the match to TRBD2 covers 7 bases. V was pared by 4 bases and J by 0 bases, with 9 bases of the junction left unmatched. Germline values: CDR1 MRHNA, CDR2 SNTAGT. The CDR3 is made up of 17 amino acids. The CDR3 bases are TGTGCCAGCAGTGTAGCGGGCAGCGCAAGCTCCTACAATGAGCAGTTCTTC. Protein: CASSVAGSASSYNEQFF.

This chain connects TRBV19 to TRBJ2-1, with 10 bases lining up with TRBD2. The CDR3 runs to 13 residues. V trimming: 9 bases; J trimming: 6 bases; junction bases outside the gene matches: 5. Germline V gene lookup returns CDR1 LNHDA and CDR2 SQIVND (reference sequence). CDR3 residues: CASRWTSGNEQFF. In nucleotides, the CDR3 is TGTGCCAGCCGTTGGACTAGCGGCAATGAGCAGTTCTTC.

In its sample, this clone was seen a few times. The V call is TRBV5-4, the J call TRBJ1-6; D may be TRBD1 (5 bases). Germline V gene data show CDR1 as SGHNT and CDR2 as YYREEE (reference sequence). V lost 5 bases to trimming and J lost 8 bases, with 11 bases between them. The CDR3 contains 13 residues. CDR3 loop: CASRGTLDSPLHF. The DNA of the CDR3 is TGTGCCAGCAGGGGGACCTTGGATTCACCCCTCCACTTT. Full variable domain (remainder filled in from reference TRBV5-4 and TRBJ1-6): ETGVTQSPTHLIKTRGQQVTLRCSSQSGHNTVSWYQQALGQGPQFIFQYYREEENGRGNFPPRFSGLQFPNYSSELNVNALELDDSALYLCASRGTLDSPLHFGNGTRLTVT.

The chain links TRBV2 to TRBJ1-5, with no clear D. In germline, CDR1 is SNHLY, CDR2 FYNNEI. The V gene lost 1 base and the J gene lost 1 base, with 8 bases spanning the gap. This CDR3 comprises 15 residues. DNA of the CDR3: TGTGCCAGCAGTGAAGGGCAGGCGAGCAATCAGCCCCAGCATTTT. Residues: CASSEGQASNQPQHF.

V gene TRBV7-2 combines with J gene TRBJ1-3; D is perhaps TRBD1 (5 bases). This CDR3 is built from 16 residues. Trimming left V 4 bases short and J 4 bases short, with 17 bases between. Germline CDR1 reads SGHTA; CDR2 reads FQGNSA. In nucleotides, the CDR3 is TGTGCCAGCAGCTACTCAAGGGGTTCGGGAGGAAACACCATATATTTT. It specifies CASSYSRGSGGNTIYF.

The V call is TRBV9, the J call TRBJ1-2, with TRBD1 identical over 9 bases. Germline CDR1 reads SGDLS; CDR2 reads YYNGEE. V gave up 4 bases and J gave up 7 bases; unmatched junction bases: 5. The CDR3 contains 13 residues. This CDR3 is CASSFRQGGGYTF. Here the CDR3 DNA reads TGTGCCAGCAGCTTCCGACAGGGGGGTGGCTACACCTTC. Supplemented by reference TRBV9 and TRBJ1-2, the full variable domain reads DSGVTQTPKHLITATGQRVTLRCSPRSGDLSVYWYQQSLDQGLQFLIQYYNGEERAKGNILERFSAQQFPDLHSELNLSSLELGDSALYFCASSFRQGGGYTFGSGTRLTVV.

In regard to this clone: Other DNA sequences in the same sample also yield this CDR3. The rearrangement joins TRBV29-1 to TRBJ1-6; 8 positions agree with TRBD1. The trim removed 7 bases at V and 10 bases at J, leaving 9 bases unmatched. Germline CDR1 and CDR2: SQVTM and ANQGSEA. The CDR3 contains 13 residues. The CDR3 DNA reads as TGCAGCGCCCTGACAGGGGTAGGGTCACCCCTCCACTTT. Encoded protein: CSALTGVGSPLHF.

This clone was picked up one time. The rearrangement links TRBV5-1 to TRBJ2-7, with 11 bases lining up with TRBD1. With 0 bases clipped from V and 6 bases from J, the junction kept 5 bases outside the gene matches. Per germline, CDR1 SGHRS and CDR2 YFSETQ. This CDR3 region has 15 residues. CDR3 sequence: CASSLDGQGATEQYF. The CDR3, as DNA: TGCGCCAGCAGCTTGGACGGACAGGGGGCGACCGAGCAGTACTTC.

This chain uses TRBV4-3 with TRBJ2-7, with TRBD1 matching over 9 bases. Germline values: CDR1 LGHNA, CDR2 YSLEER. The CDR3 runs 16 residues. After removal of 0 bases from V and 1 base from J, the junction contained 4 bases not matched to a gene. The CDR3 nucleotides are TGCGCCAGCAGCCAAGACTACGGGACAGGGTCCTACGAGCAGTACTTC. It is translated as CASSQDYGTGSYEQYF.

The chain combines TRBV6-5 with TRBJ1-5; TRBD1 aligns across 8 bases. The CDR3 runs 15 residues. Germline V CDR1 and CDR2: MNHEY, SVGAGI. V lost 5 bases, J lost 6 bases, and 9 bases stayed unmatched. As DNA, the CDR3 is TGTGCCAGCAGTATGACAGGGGAATGGGGTCAGCCCCAGCATTTT. It specifies CASSMTGEWGQPQHF.

A single count supports this clone. The CDR3 DNA follows: TGCGCCAGCAGCTTGGCTGGACAGGCCAACACTGAAGCTTTCTTT. Translating gives CASSLAGQANTEAFF. This rearrangement joins TRBV5-1 to TRBJ1-1, with TRBD1 matching over 7 bases. CDR1 SGHRS and CDR2 YFSETQ come from the germline V gene. V lost 0 bases to trimming and J lost 2 bases; unmatched junction nucleotides: 4. The CDR3 covers 15 residues.

V usage is TRBV5-4 and J usage is TRBJ2-1; D possibly corresponds to TRBD2 (5 bases). The CDR3 runs to 14 residues. Deletions cut 4 bases from V and 2 bases from J, with 10 bases between. CDR1 is SGHNT and CDR2 is YYREEE in the germline V gene (reference sequence). The DNA for the CDR3 is TGTGCCAGCAGCCCGGAGGCTACCTACAATGAGCAGTTCTTC. It translates to CASSPEATYNEQFF.

The chain links TRBV5-1 to TRBJ1-2; D not certain. The V gene lost 0 bases and the J gene lost 2 bases, with 8 bases spanning the gap. The CDR3 has 14 amino acids. Per germline, CDR1 SGHRS and CDR2 YFSETQ. CDR3 sequence (DNA): TGCGCCAGCAGCTTGGGGGTGGGAAACTATGGCTACACCTTC. Translated, it gives CASSLGVGNYGYTF. Full variable domain (remainder filled in from reference TRBV5-1 and TRBJ1-2): KAGVTQTPRYLIKTRGQQVTLSCSPISGHRSVSWYQQTPGQGLQFLFEYFSETQRNKGNFPGRFSGRQFSNSRSEMNVSTLELGDSALYLCASSLGVGNYGYTFGSGTRLTVV.

This clone showed up just a few times. V gene TRBV6-6 combines with J gene TRBJ1-1; D not resolved. V was cut by 1 base and J by 1 base, with 4 bases left in between. This CDR3 comprises 13 residues. CDR1 and CDR2 (germline): MNHNY, SVGAGI (reference sequence). Here the CDR3 reads CASSYFPNTEAFF. Here the CDR3 DNA reads TGTGCCAGCAGTTACTTCCCGAACACTGAAGCTTTCTTT.